A single sample gave rise to the 4 T cell receptor beta chains below, sequenced in a study of blood T cell repertoires in COVID-19. Repertoires were generated with immunoSEQ multiplex PCR, while TCRdb's copy carries only in-frame clones and drops some. The repertoire consists of over 200,000 clones, with around 85% occurring once and the leading ten covering roughly 3.2%. The specimen was PBMCs or T cells enriched from blood (not recorded which). These receptors all stem from a woman in her forties or fifties in a cohort exposed to, infected with or recovered from COVID-19 (not recorded which).

This chain links TRBV4-3 with TRBJ1-2; 7 bases map to TRBD1. V lost 3 bases and J lost 4; bases outside the gene matches: 8. Per germline, CDR1 LGHNA and CDR2 YSLEER. The CDR3 runs 15 residues. For the CDR3, the DNA is TGCGCCAGCAGCCAGGACTCAGGGGGACCCTATGGCTACACCTTC. Its protein is CASSQDSGGPYGYTF.

The chain has TRBV5-4 and TRBJ2-3; unclear D gene. CDR1 and CDR2 from the germline V gene are SGHNT and YYREEE (reference sequence). The CDR3 runs 13 residues. The V and J ends lost 1 base and 0 bases respectively, with 3 bases between them. In nucleotides, the CDR3 is TGTGCCAGCAGCTTGACTAGCACAGATACGCAGTATTTT. It specifies CASSLTSTDTQYF.

The chain has TRBV7-2 and TRBJ2-2; D is ambiguous. The CDR3 has 14 amino acids. V lost 10 bases to trimming and J lost 0 bases, with 12 bases between them. Germline assignment: CDR1 SGHTA and CDR2 FQGNSA. CDR3 protein: CATSAAPNTGELFF. The CDR3 DNA reads TGTGCCACTTCTGCGGCACCGAACACCGGGGAGCTGTTTTTT.

The chain recombines TRBV21-1 with TRBJ1-6; the table's D call, TRBD1, was not checked against the DNA. TRBV21-1 is given as a pseudogene. This CDR3 is 19 amino acids long. The CDR3 DNA reads as TGTGCCAGCACCCCGCCGGGACAGGCCACGAGCTCCTATAATTCACCCCTCCACTTT. This encodes CASTPPGQATSSYNSPLHF.